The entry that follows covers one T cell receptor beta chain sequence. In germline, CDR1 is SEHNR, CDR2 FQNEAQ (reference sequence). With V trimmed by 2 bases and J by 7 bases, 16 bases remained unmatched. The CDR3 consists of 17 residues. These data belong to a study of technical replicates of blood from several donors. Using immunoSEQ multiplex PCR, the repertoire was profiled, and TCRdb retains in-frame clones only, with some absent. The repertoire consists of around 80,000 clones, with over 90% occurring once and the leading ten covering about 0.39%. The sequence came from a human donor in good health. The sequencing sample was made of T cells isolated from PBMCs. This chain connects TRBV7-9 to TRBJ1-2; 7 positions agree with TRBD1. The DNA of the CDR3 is TGTGCCAGCAGCTTAACTGCGTTCGACAGGGAATTTGGTGGCTACACCTTC. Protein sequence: CASSLTAFDREFGGYTF.